Listed below are T cell receptor beta chains from one sample, sequenced in a study of blood T cells in healthy people across ages. TCRdb re-called the 5' RACE reads with MiXCR, one entry per CDR3 protein. The repertoire includes roughly 1,300,000 distinct CDR3 sequences, around 59% of them detected once, and 6.7% sits in the top ten. The sequenced material came from blood. These receptors all stem from a man aged 18-30 years in good health. CDR3s include the opening cysteine and the closing phenylalanine or tryptophan. D genes are given only for firm matches. Clone size is stated in some rows and not others, as once, few, many or a class when expanded.

>-|-|TRBV20-1|TRBJ2-7
CSAQGGYPDYYEQYF
TGCAGTGCACAGGGGGGGTACCCGGACTACTACGAGCAGTACTTC
>TRBD1|-|TRBV25-1|TRBJ2-7
CASRKTGGDYEQYF
TGTGCCAGCAGGAAGACAGGGGGCGACTACGAGCAGTACTTC
>TRBD1|-|TRBV12-3/TRBV12-4|TRBJ2-5
CASGQGQGIQETQYF
TGTGCCAGCGGACAGGGGCAGGGCATCCAAGAGACCCAGTACTTC
>TRBD1|-|TRBV6-5|TRBJ2-3
CASSSPRQGRPDTQYF
TGTGCCAGCAGTTCCCCTCGACAGGGGCGGCCAGATACGCAGTATTTT
>-|-|TRBV12-3/TRBV12-4|TRBJ2-7
CASSFIPGKLVYEQYF
TGTGCCAGCAGTTTCATTCCGGGGAAGCTAGTCTACGAGCAGTACTTC
>TRBD1|-|TRBV20-1|TRBJ2-2
CSAPFVTGFTGELFF
TGCAGTGCTCCCTTCGTGACAGGGTTCACCGGGGAGCTGTTTTTT
>-|-|TRBV4-1|TRBJ2-3
CASSQPPAGGTDTQYF
TGCGCCAGCAGCCAGCCCCCGGCAGGGGGCACAGATACGCAGTATTTT
>-|-|TRBV11-3|TRBJ2-5
CASSPGDETSGLETQYF
TGTGCCAGCAGCCCTGGGGATGAAACTTCGGGTTTGGAGACCCAGTACTTC
>TRBD2|few|TRBV5-1|TRBJ2-1
CASSQLFRLAGAQSSYNEQFF
TGCGCCAGCAGCCAACTATTCAGACTAGCGGGAGCCCAGAGCTCCTACAATGAGCAGTTCTTC
>TRBD2|-|TRBV7-2|TRBJ2-3
CASGEQPGLITDTQYF
TGTGCCAGCGGCGAACAACCGGGACTAATCACAGATACGCAGTATTTT
>-|-|TRBV5-1|TRBJ2-1
CASSKTVNEQFF
TGCGCCAGCAGCAAGACAGTAAATGAGCAGTTCTTC
>TRBD2|few|TRBV27|TRBJ2-1
CASSTAGEYNEQFF
TGTGCCAGCAGTACTGCGGGGGAATACAATGAGCAGTTCTTC
>TRBD1|many|TRBV7-9|TRBJ2-7
CASSLADRAYEQYF
TGTGCCAGCAGTTTAGCGGACAGGGCCTACGAGCAGTACTTC
>TRBD2|-|TRBV6-2/TRBV6-3|TRBJ2-3
CASSTTPSGRLSVTDTQYF
TGTGCCAGCAGTACCACTCCTAGCGGGAGACTATCGGTCACAGATACGCAGTATTTT
>-|few|TRBV24-1|TRBJ2-3
CATSDAKTFDTQYF
TGTGCCACCAGTGACGCGAAGACTTTTGATACGCAGTATTTT
>-|-|TRBV29-1|TRBJ2-7
CSVREPDGHEQYF
TGCAGCGTCAGGGAGCCAGATGGCCACGAGCAGTACTTC
>-|-|TRBV27|TRBJ1-6
CASSFNGSPLHF
TGTGCCAGCAGTTTCAACGGTTCACCCCTCCACTTT
>-|-|TRBV20-1|TRBJ2-6
CSAQFGGREIPPGANVLTF
TGCAGTGCTCAATTTGGGGGCAGGGAAATCCCACCCGGGGCCAACGTCCTGACTTTC
>-|-|TRBV3-1|TRBJ2-7
CASSQRDTLGEQYF
TGTGCCAGCAGCCAAAGGGACACCCTAGGCGAGCAGTACTTC
>TRBD1|-|TRBV5-5|TRBJ2-5
CASSWDRGQETQYF
TGTGCCAGCAGCTGGGACAGGGGGCAGGAGACCCAGTACTTC
>-|-|TRBV7-9|TRBJ1-4
CASSLWEMGPEKLFF
TGTGCCAGCAGCTTATGGGAAATGGGACCTGAAAAACTGTTTTTT
>TRBD2|-|TRBV15|TRBJ2-3
CATSTDLAGLSTDTQYF
TGTGCCACCAGCACCGACCTAGCGGGCCTTAGCACAGATACGCAGTATTTT
>-|-|TRBV7-2|TRBJ1-2
CASSLETYHYGYTF
TGTGCCAGCAGCTTAGAGACGTACCACTATGGCTACACCTTC
>TRBD1|few|TRBV20-1|TRBJ2-6
CSARKTGVGANVLTF
TGCAGTGCTAGGAAAACAGGGGTCGGGGCCAACGTCCTGACTTTC
>-|few|TRBV7-2|TRBJ1-1
CASSLAGSMQEEAFF
TGTGCCAGCAGCTTGGCAGGGAGTATGCAAGAGGAAGCTTTCTTT
>-|-|TRBV28|TRBJ1-4
CASSFTDVSGEKLFF
TGTGCCAGCAGTTTTACGGACGTTAGCGGTGAAAAACTGTTTTTT
>-|once|TRBV4-1|TRBJ1-2
CASSQDQVGSNYGYTF
TGCGCCAGCAGCCAAGATCAAGTGGGATCTAACTATGGCTACACCTTC
>TRBD2|-|TRBV6-5|TRBJ2-3
CASSWTSGSMDTQYF
TGTGCCAGCAGCTGGACTAGCGGGAGTATGGATACGCAGTATTTT
>TRBD2|few|TRBV29-1|TRBJ2-7
CSVAGTRYHEQYF
TGCAGCGTGGCCGGGACTAGATATCACGAGCAGTACTTC
>-|-|TRBV4-1|TRBJ2-1
CASSQGDSGAQFF
TGCGCCAGCAGCCAAGGGGACTCCGGGGCCCAGTTCTTC
>TRBD2|-|TRBV3-1|TRBJ2-5
CASSQRTSMMETQYF
TGTGCCAGCAGCCAAAGGACTAGTATGATGGAGACCCAGTACTTC
>-|-|TRBV20-1|TRBJ2-5
CSARGAGSETQYF
TGCAGTGCTAGAGGGGCAGGCTCGGAGACCCAGTACTTC
>-|once|TRBV6-5|TRBJ1-2
CASGFEERYGYTF
TGTGCCAGCGGGTTCGAGGAGCGCTATGGCTACACCTTC
>-|-|TRBV20-1|TRBJ2-7
CSAWDKQSGIGQYF
TGCAGTGCGTGGGACAAACAATCGGGGATCGGGCAGTACTTC
>-|-|TRBV7-9|TRBJ1-1
CASSLVVRGLPEAFF
TGTGCCAGCAGCTTAGTTGTCAGGGGTTTGCCGGAAGCTTTCTTT